A selection of T cell receptor beta chains follows, all from one sample in a study of CD8+ T cells in alopecia areata. Sequencing was performed with immunoSEQ multiplex PCR; in TCRdb, only in-frame clones are kept and a portion is missing. This table has about 4,400 clones, roughly 60% appearing once. The sequences come from skin, collected at roughly week 38, from a patient treated with tofacitinib. The receptors shown here come from a human donor with alopecia areata. Both conserved end residues are part of each CDR3. The D gene is left open where the match is weak. Size tells how often a clone was seen (once, few, many) or the class of an expanded clone, and some rows leave it out.

J	D	size	V	DNA	CDR3
TRBJ2-1	-	-	TRBV7-6	TGTGCCAGCAGCCGTACAAACAATGAGCAGTTCTTC	CASSRTNNEQFF
TRBJ1-5	-	-	TRBV6-1	TGTGCCAGCAGCGCGAGGGGCTATAGCAATCAGCCCCAGCATTTT	CASSARGYSNQPQHF
TRBJ2-5	TRBD1	-	TRBV29-1	TGCAGCGTTGAGACAGGGGGCGAGACCCAGTACTTC	CSVETGGETQYF
TRBJ2-1	TRBD2	few	TRBV6-6	TGTGCCAGCAGTAGGAGCGGGGACTCCTACAATGAGCAGTTCTTC	CASSRSGDSYNEQFF
TRBJ2-3	-	-	TRBV29-1	TGCAGCGTTGAAGCGAACACAGATACGCAGTATTTT	CSVEANTDTQYF
TRBJ2-3	-	once	TRBV6-5	TGTGCCAGCAGTTACGACGGAAAAAGCACAGATACGCAGTATTTT	CASSYDGKSTDTQYF
TRBJ2-1	TRBD1	-	TRBV11-1	TGTGCCAGCAGCTCGGACAGGGTAAGGGGGAATGAGCAGTTCTTC	CASSSDRVRGNEQFF
TRBJ2-3	-	-	TRBV7-2	TGTGCCAGCAGCGCACAGGGAAGGGGCACAGATACGCAGTATTTT	CASSAQGRGTDTQYF
TRBJ2-7	-	once	TRBV7-2	TGTGCCAGCAGCCCAGGGCTCGAGCAGTACTTC	CASSPGLEQYF
TRBJ2-3	TRBD2	-	TRBV14	TGTGCCAGCAGCCGCCTCTTGGCTAGCGGGACCCATCTTAACACAGATACGCAGTATTTT	CASSRLLASGTHLNTDTQYF
TRBJ1-1	-	-	TRBV28	TGTGCCAGCAGACGGAACACTGAAGCTTTCTTT	CASRRNTEAFF
TRBJ1-2	-	-	TRBV27	TGTGCCAGCAGCCCTAGACAGTATTCTAGATATGGCTACACCTTC	CASSPRQYSRYGYTF
TRBJ2-1	TRBD1	few	TRBV7-2	TGTGCCAGCAGCTTAGGGGACAGTCATTTGGATGAGCAGTTCTTC	CASSLGDSHLDEQFF
TRBJ2-1	-	-	TRBV2	TGTGCCAGCAGTTTTGCAGTGGGTGAGCAGTTCTTC	CASSFAVGEQFF
TRBJ2-7	-	-	TRBV2	TGTGCCAGCAACCCACCCCTAGAGATCGAGCAGTACTTC	CASNPPLEIEQYF
TRBJ2-5	-	-	TRBV11-2	TGTGCCAGCAGCCTAGCCCGGGACACGAACCAGTACTTC	CASSLARDTNQYF
TRBJ1-4	-	once	TRBV27	TGTGCCAGCAGGCGCTACAGTGCAACTAATGAAAAACTGTTTTTT	CASRRYSATNEKLFF
TRBJ1-1	TRBD1	-	TRBV19	TGTGCCAGTAGTATTCACACAGGGGCGCCGAACACTGAAGCTTTCTTT	CASSIHTGAPNTEAFF
TRBJ1-1	-	-	TRBV5-5	TGTGCCAGCAGCTTGAGGTGGGGCCAGGGCACTGAAGCTTTCTTT	CASSLRWGQGTEAFF
TRBJ2-4	-	-	TRBV2	TGTGCCAGCTCCGGGTTACAAGCCAAAAACATTCAGTACTTC	CASSGLQAKNIQYF
TRBJ1-2	-	-	TRBV4-1	TGCGCCAGCAGCCAAGAAGGGGGGCCCAAGGGGGGATTGAACTATGGCTACACCTTC	CASSQEGGPKGGLNYGYTF
TRBJ1-5	-	few	TRBV7-9	TGTGCCAGCAGGGTTGGCAATCAGCCCCAGCATTTT	CASRVGNQPQHF
TRBJ1-1	-	once	TRBV18	TGTGCCAGCTCACCACCCAGTGCGAGCCGGGGGGACACTGAAGCTTTCTTT	CASSPPSASRGDTEAFF
TRBJ2-1	-	few	TRBV7-9	TGTGCCAGCAGCTTAGGGGGGCCACTAAGACGTGGCAATGAGCAGTTCTTC	CASSLGGPLRRGNEQFF
TRBJ2-6	TRBD1	-	TRBV7-8	TGTGCCAGCAGCTTAGGGGACAGGGCGTCTGGGACCAACGTCCTGACTTTC	CASSLGDRASGTNVLTF
TRBJ2-7	TRBD2	once	TRBV23-1	TGCGTCAGCCGTCCGCAACAAAGCCCGGGACTAGCGATCTACGAGCAGTACTTC	CVSRPQQSPGLAIYEQYF
TRBJ2-5	-	-	TRBV19	TGTGCCAGTAGTATGGACCAAGGAGAGACCCAGTACTTC	CASSMDQGETQYF
TRBJ2-5	-	-	TRBV12-5	TGTGCTAGTGGTTTGGGATCGGAAACCCAGTACTTC	CASGLGSETQYF
TRBJ2-1	-	-	TRBV18	TGTGCCAGCTCAAGACTAGTCGGCAATGAGCAGTTCTTC	CASSRLVGNEQFF
TRBJ2-1	-	few	TRBV5-1	TGCGCCAGCAGCTTGCTCGAGAACAATGAGCAGTTCTTC	CASSLLENNEQFF
TRBJ2-7	TRBD2	-	TRBV13	TGTGCCAGCAGCCACATCGGACTAGCGGGTAACTCCTACGAGCAGTACTTC	CASSHIGLAGNSYEQYF
TRBJ2-3	TRBD2	-	TRBV13	TGTGCCAGCTCTAGCGGGAGCACAGATACGCAGTATTTT	CASSSGSTDTQYF
TRBJ1-1	-	-	TRBV6-5	TGTGCCAGCAGTCCCCCCTCTGGCAACACTGAAGCTTTCTTT	CASSPPSGNTEAFF
TRBJ2-7	TRBD1	large	TRBV4-3	TGCGCCAGCAGCCATTCAGGGACAGCCAACCTCGAGCAGTACTTC	CASSHSGTANLEQYF
TRBJ2-7	TRBD2	once	TRBV9	TGTGCCAGCAGGACCCGTACAGGGACTAGAATGCCCTACGAGCAGTACTTC	CASRTRTGTRMPYEQYF
TRBJ1-2	-	few	TRBV6-1	TGTGCCAGCAGTTTTGGGCTGAGCTACACCTTC	CASSFGLSYTF
TRBJ1-1	TRBD1	-	TRBV11-2	TGTGCCAGCAGCACGGACAGGGGCACTGAAGCTTTCTTT	CASSTDRGTEAFF
TRBJ1-5	-	few	TRBV6-5	TGTGCCAGCAGCTCTGACGGACTGTCCAATCAGCCCCAGCATTTT	CASSSDGLSNQPQHF
TRBJ2-1	-	-	TRBV6-1	TGTGCCAGCAGGAGCGGGACAGTGGCGTTCTTC	CASRSGTVAFF
TRBJ2-7	-	-	TRBV6-1	TGTGCCAGCAGTGTTAGCCGGGACGGAGGCTACCAGCAGTACTTC	CASSVSRDGGYQQYF
TRBJ2-5	-	few	TRBV27	TGTGCCAGCAGTATTGAGGAAGGGTCCCCCTTCCCAGAGACCCAGTACTTC	CASSIEEGSPFPETQYF